The sample holds many counts of the clone carrying this T cell receptor (beta chain). What it binds is unknown. These data come from a study of T cells after yellow fever vaccination. Findings and limits, study-wide: Among primary-vaccination clones, most reappeared after the booster, at 95% to 96% for CD4 and 88% for CD8. The study found a weaker secondary response that peaked faster, day 5 versus 15.

CDR1 and CDR2 (germline): MNHEY, SMNVEV (reference sequence). The CDR3 sequence is 14 residues long. The V and J ends lost 8 bases and 5 bases, in that order; junction bases with no gene match: 7. TCRdb called the 5' RACE reads again in MiXCR, with one record for every CDR3 protein. This sample has around 73,000 distinct CDR3 sequences; around 7% occur once, and the top ten carry about 40%. This clonotype was sampled from a man younger than 40 who received the YFV17D yellow fever vaccine. This specimen consisted of CD8+ T cells sorted from PBMCs, obtained on the day of the yellow fever booster vaccination. This chain uses TRBV27 with TRBJ1-4, with 8 bases fitting TRBD1. The CDR3 sequence is CASRGGQANEKLFF. The CDR3 DNA follows: TGTGCCAGCCGCGGGGGACAGGCAAATGAAAAACTGTTTTTT.